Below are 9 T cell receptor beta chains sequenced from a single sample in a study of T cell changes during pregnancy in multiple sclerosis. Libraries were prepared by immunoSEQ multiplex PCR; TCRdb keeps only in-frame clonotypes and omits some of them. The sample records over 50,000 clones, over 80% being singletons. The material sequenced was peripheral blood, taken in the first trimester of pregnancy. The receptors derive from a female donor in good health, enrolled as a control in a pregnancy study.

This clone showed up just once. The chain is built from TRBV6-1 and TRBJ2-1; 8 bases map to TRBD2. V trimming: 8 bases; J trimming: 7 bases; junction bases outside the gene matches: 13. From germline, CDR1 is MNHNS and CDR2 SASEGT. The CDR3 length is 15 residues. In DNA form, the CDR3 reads TGTGCCAGCCACCTTGCTGGCGGGGGGTCTAATGAGCAGTTCTTC. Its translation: CASHLAGGGSNEQFF.

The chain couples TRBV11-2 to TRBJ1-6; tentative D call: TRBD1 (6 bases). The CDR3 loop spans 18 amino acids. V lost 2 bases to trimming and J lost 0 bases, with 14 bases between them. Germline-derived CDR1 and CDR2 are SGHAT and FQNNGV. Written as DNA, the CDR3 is TGTGCCAGCAGCTTACCCACCGACAGGAGCTCCTATAATTCACCCCTCCACTTT. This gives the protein CASSLPTDRSSYNSPLHF.

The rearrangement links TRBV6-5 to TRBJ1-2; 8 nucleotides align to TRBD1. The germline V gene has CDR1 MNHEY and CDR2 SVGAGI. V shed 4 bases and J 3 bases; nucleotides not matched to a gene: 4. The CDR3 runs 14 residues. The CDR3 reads CASSSTDRDYGYTF. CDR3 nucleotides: TGTGCCAGCAGTTCGACGGACAGGGACTATGGCTACACCTTC.

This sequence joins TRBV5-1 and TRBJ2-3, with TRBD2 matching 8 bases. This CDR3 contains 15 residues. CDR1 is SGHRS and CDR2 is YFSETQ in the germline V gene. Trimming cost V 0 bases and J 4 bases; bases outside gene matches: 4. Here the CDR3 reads CASSLVAGGADTQYF. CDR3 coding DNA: TGCGCCAGCAGCTTGGTGGCGGGGGGTGCAGATACGCAGTATTTT.

CDR3 loop: CASSQEQGLGANVLTF. For the CDR3, the DNA is TGTGCCAGCAGCCAAGAACAGGGGCTTGGGGCCAACGTCCTGACTTTC. V usage is TRBV4-2 and J usage is TRBJ2-6, with 7 bases matching TRBD1. CDR3 size: 16 residues. V dropped 0 bases and J dropped 3; count of bases not matched to a gene: 2. Germline V gene data show CDR1 as LGHNA and CDR2 as YNFKEQ.

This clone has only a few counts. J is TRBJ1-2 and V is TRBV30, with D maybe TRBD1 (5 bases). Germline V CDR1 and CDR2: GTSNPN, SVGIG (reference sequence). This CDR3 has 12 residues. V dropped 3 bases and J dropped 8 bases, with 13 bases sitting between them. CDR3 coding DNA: TGTGCCTGGAGGGGGGACTTCGGAGGCTACACCTTC. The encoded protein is CAWRGDFGGYTF.

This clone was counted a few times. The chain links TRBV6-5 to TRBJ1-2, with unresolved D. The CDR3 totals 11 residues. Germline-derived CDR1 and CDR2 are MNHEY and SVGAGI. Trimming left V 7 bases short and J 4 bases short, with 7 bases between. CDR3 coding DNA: TGTGCCAGCAACGGAGGCTATGGCTACACCTTC. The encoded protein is CASNGGYGYTF.

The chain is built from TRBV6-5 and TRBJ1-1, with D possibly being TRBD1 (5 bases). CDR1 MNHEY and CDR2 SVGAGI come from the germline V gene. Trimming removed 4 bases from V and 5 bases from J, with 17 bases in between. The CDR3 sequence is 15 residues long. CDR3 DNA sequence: TGTGCCAGCAGTTTCTCCCGGGACTTCAAGACTGAAGCTTTCTTT. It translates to CASSFSRDFKTEAFF.

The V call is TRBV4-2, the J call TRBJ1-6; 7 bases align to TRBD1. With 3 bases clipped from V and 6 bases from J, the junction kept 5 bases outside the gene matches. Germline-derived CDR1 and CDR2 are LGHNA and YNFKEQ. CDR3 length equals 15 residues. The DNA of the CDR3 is TGTGCCAGCAGCCAGACCGGGACAGTTAATTCACCCCTCCACTTT. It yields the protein CASSQTGTVNSPLHF.